This TCR beta chain was found in a study of blood T cell repertoires in COVID-19. Across the study: Donors in the United States, Italy and Spain gave samples during acute or convalescent COVID-19. PBMCs, B-cell-depleted T cells, or T cells were the source of the cDNA or gDNA that made up the material.

V shed 5 bases and J 10 bases; nucleotides not matched to a gene: 8. The length of the CDR3 is 13 residues. In the original processing: Using reference gene primer amplification, nucleated cell counts were estimated. Clones were read by immunoSEQ multiplex PCR, and TCRdb kept only the in-frame ones, dropping some. V, J and clone size are those of that table, while D and trimming were read from the DNA. The sample lists about 54,000 clones, about four fifths occurring once. This chain joins TRBV12-3 or TRBV12-4 and TRBJ2-1, with 7 bases aligning to TRBD2. The sequenced sample was peripheral blood. The sequence was obtained from a woman aged 55-69 years with acute or convalescent COVID-19. In DNA, the CDR3 is TGTGCCAGCAGTCGCTCTAGCGGTGGGGAGCAGTTCTTC. This sequence encodes CASSRSSGGEQFF.